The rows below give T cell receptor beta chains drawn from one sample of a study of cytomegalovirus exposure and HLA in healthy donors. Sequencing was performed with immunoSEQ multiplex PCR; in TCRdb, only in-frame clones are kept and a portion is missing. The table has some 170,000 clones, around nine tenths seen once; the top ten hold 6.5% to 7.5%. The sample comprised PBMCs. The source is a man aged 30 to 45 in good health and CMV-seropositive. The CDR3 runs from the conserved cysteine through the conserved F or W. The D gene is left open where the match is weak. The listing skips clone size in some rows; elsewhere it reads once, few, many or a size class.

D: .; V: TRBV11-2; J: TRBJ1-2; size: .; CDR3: CASSLAPSLRGGYGYTF; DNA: TGTGCCAGCAGCTTGGCCCCCTCCCTGAGGGGTGGCTATGGCTACACCTTC
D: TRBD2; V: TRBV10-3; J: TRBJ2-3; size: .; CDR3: CAISFSTGGADTQYF; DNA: TGTGCCATCAGTTTTTCTACGGGAGGGGCGGATACGCAGTATTTT
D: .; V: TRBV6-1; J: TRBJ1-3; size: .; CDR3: CASSDSTAPRNTIYF; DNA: TGTGCCAGCAGTGATTCAACCGCTCCTCGAAACACCATATATTTT
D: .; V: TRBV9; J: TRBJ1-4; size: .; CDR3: CASSVGGSGEKLFF; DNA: TGTGCCAGCAGCGTAGGCGGTTCGGGTGAAAAACTGTTTTTT
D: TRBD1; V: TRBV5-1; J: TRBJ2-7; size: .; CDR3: CASSLDQGAFYEQYF; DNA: TGCGCCAGCAGCTTGGATCAGGGGGCCTTCTACGAGCAGTACTTC
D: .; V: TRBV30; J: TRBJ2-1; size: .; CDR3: CAWNQAAGYNEQFF; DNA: TGTGCCTGGAACCAAGCGGCGGGTTACAATGAGCAGTTCTTC
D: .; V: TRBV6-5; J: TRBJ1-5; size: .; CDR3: CASSNQGVLSQPQHF; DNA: TGTGCCAGCAGTAACCAGGGAGTTCTAAGTCAGCCCCAGCATTTT
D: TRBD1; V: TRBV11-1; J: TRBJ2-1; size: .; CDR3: CASSSGQGPYNEQFF; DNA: TGTGCCAGCAGCTCAGGACAGGGGCCCTACAATGAGCAGTTCTTC
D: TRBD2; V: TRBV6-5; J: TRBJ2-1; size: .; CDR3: CASSYSRLAGAREQFF; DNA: TGTGCCAGCAGTTACTCGAGACTAGCGGGAGCTCGGGAGCAGTTCTTC
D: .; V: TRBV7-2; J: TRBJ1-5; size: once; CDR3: CASSLVDQSNQPQHF; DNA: TGTGCCAGCAGCTTAGTGGATCAGAGCAATCAGCCCCAGCATTTT
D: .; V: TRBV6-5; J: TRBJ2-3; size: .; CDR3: CASSYLDTQYF; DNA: TGTGCCAGCAGTTACCTAGATACGCAGTATTTT
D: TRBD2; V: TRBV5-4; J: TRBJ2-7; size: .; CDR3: CASSLGLDEQYF; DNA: TGTGCCAGCAGCCTAGGACTAGACGAGCAGTACTTC
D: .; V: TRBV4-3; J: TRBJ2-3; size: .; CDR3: CASSQVGGATYTDTQYF; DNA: TGCGCCAGCAGCCAAGTGGGCGGGGCTACCTACACAGATACGCAGTATTTT
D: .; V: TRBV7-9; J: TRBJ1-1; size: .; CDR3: CASSSDGGKLEAFF; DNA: TGTGCCAGCAGCTCCGACGGGGGGAAACTCGAAGCTTTCTTT
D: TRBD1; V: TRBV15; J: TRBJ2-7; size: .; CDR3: CATANRGRSYEQYF; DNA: TGTGCCACCGCAAACAGGGGAAGGTCCTACGAGCAGTACTTC
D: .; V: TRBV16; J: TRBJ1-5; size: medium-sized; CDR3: CASSHGDYQPQHF; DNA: TGTGCCAGCAGCCACGGCGATTATCAGCCCCAGCATTTT
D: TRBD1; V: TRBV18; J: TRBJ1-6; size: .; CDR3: CASSPTGGDSPLHF; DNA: TGTGCCAGCTCACCCACAGGGGGCGATTCACCCCTCCACTTT
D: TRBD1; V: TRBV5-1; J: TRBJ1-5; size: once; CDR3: CASSTTGADNQPQHF; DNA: TGCGCCAGCAGCACTACAGGGGCTGACAATCAGCCCCAGCATTTT
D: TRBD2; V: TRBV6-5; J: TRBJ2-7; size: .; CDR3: CASSSPKRGLNYEQYF; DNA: TGTGCCAGCAGTTCCCCCAAGCGGGGGCTAAACTACGAGCAGTACTTC
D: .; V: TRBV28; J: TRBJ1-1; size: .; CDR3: CASSLWDTEAFF; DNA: TGTGCCAGCAGTTTGTGGGACACTGAAGCTTTCTTT
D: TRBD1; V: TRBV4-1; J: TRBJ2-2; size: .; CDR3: CASSQQGANTGELFF; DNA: TGCGCCAGCAGCCAACAGGGGGCGAACACCGGGGAGCTGTTTTTT
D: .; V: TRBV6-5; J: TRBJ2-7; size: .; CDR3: CASSYSMGSSYEQYF; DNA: TGTGCCAGCAGTTACTCGATGGGGAGCTCCTACGAGCAGTACTTC
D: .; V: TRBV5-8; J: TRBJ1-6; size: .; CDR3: CASSLFKGNSNSPLHF; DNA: TGTGCCAGCAGCTTGTTCAAGGGGAATTCAAATTCACCCCTCCACTTT
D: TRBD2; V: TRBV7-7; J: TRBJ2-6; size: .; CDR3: CASHSGERSGANVLTF; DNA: TGTGCCTCCCATAGCGGGGAAAGGTCTGGGGCCAACGTCCTGACTTTC
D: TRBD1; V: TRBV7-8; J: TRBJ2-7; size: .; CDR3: CASSYGTAYEQYF; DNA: TGTGCCAGCAGCTACGGGACAGCCTACGAGCAGTACTTC
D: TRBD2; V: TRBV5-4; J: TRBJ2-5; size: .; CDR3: CASSKRLAGDETQYF; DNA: TGTGCCAGCAGCAAAAGACTAGCGGGAGATGAGACCCAGTACTTC
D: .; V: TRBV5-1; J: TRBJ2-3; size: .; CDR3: CASSLGATSTDTQYF; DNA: TGCGCCAGCAGCTTGGGGGCGACTAGCACAGATACGCAGTATTTT
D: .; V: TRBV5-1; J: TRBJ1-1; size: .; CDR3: CASSEGTEAFF; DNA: TGCGCCAGCAGCGAGGGGACAGAAGCTTTCTTT
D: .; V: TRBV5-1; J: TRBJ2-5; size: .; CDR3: CASSLAVGIEETQYF; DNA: TGCGCCAGCAGCTTGGCCGTCGGGATTGAAGAGACCCAGTACTTC
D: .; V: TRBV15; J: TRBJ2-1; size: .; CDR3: CATSRVELVGSRGEQFF; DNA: TGTGCCACCAGCAGAGTAGAACTAGTGGGTTCAAGGGGTGAGCAGTTCTTC
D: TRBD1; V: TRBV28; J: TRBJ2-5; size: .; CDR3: CASSLPGTGGETQYF; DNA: TGTGCCAGCAGTTTACCCGGGACAGGGGGGGAGACCCAGTACTTC
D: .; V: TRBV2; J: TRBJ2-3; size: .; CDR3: CASRLEGRGTDTQYF; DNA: TGTGCCAGCCGTCTAGAAGGAAGGGGCACAGATACGCAGTATTTT
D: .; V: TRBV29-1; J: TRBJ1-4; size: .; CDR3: CSVEGPLGKKLFF; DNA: TGCAGCGTTGAGGGCCCGCTCGGGAAAAAACTGTTTTTT
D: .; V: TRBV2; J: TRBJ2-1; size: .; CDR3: CAMDVGREQFF; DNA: TGTGCCATGGACGTGGGGCGCGAGCAGTTCTTC
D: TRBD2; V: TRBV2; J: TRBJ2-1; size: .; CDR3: CASSVSRTSGRSSYNEQFF; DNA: TGTGCCAGCAGTGTGAGCCGGACTAGCGGGAGGAGCTCCTACAATGAGCAGTTCTTC
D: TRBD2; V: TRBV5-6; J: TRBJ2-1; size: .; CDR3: CASSRGPTGGDNEQFF; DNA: TGTGCCAGCAGCCGAGGCCCGACCGGGGGGGACAATGAGCAGTTCTTC
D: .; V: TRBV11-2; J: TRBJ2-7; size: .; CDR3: CASSLRVKNEQYF; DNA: TGTGCCAGCAGCTTAAGGGTAAAGAACGAGCAGTACTTC
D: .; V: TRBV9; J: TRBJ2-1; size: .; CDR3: CASSVAGSYNEQFF; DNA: TGTGCCAGCAGCGTAGCCGGGAGTTACAATGAGCAGTTCTTC
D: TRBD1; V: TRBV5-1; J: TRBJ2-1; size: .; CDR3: CASGDSPGNEQFF; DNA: TGCGCCAGCGGGGACAGCCCCGGGAATGAGCAGTTCTTC
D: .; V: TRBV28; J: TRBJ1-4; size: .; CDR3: CASYKGISNEKLFF; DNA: TGTGCCAGCTACAAAGGGATCTCTAATGAAAAACTGTTTTTT
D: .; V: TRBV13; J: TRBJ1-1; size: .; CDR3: CASKRGGEVNTEAFF; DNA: TGTGCCAGCAAGAGAGGGGGGGAGGTGAACACTGAAGCTTTCTTT
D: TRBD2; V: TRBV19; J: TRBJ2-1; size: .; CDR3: CASRIVSGLAGLRDEQFF; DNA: TGTGCCAGTAGGATAGTTAGCGGACTAGCGGGTCTAAGGGATGAGCAGTTCTTC
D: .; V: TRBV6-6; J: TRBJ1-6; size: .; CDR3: CASSSSTLHF; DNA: TGTGCCAGCAGTTCCTCAACCCTCCACTTT
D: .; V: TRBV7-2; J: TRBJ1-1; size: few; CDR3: CASQGRAEAFF; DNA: TGTGCCAGCCAGGGGCGGGCTGAAGCTTTCTTT
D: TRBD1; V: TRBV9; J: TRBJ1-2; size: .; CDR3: CASSVGPAGGYGYTF; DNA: TGTGCCAGCAGCGTAGGGCCGGCAGGGGGCTATGGCTACACCTTC
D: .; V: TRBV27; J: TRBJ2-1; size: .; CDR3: CASRGEVGLQDNEQFF; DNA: TGTGCCAGCAGAGGAGAGGTAGGCCTTCAGGACAATGAGCAGTTCTTC
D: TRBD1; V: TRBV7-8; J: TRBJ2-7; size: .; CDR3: CASSLGRQGPMDYEQYF; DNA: TGTGCCAGCAGCTTAGGGAGACAGGGACCAATGGACTACGAGCAGTACTTC